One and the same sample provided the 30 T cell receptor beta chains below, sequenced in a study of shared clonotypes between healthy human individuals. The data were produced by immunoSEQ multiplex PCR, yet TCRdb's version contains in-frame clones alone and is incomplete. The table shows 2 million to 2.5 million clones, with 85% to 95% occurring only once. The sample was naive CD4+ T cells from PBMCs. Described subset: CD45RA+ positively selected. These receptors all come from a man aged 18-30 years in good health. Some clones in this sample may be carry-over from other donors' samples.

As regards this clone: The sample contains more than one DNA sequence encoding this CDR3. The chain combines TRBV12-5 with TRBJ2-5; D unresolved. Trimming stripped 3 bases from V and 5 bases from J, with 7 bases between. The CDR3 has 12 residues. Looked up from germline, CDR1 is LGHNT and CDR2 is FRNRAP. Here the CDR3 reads CASGLGGETQYF. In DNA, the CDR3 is TGTGCTAGTGGTTTAGGTGGGGAGACCCAGTACTTC.

The CDR3 nucleotides are TGTGCCAGCAGCGACCGCGCCCTAGTAGAGACCCAGTACTTC. Protein sequence: CASSDRALVETQYF. This sequence joins TRBV5-4 and TRBJ2-5; D ambiguous. The CDR3 consists of 14 residues. Germline CDR1 reads SGHNT; CDR2 reads YYREEE (reference sequence). Trimming removed 4 bases from V and 4 bases from J, with 14 bases in between.

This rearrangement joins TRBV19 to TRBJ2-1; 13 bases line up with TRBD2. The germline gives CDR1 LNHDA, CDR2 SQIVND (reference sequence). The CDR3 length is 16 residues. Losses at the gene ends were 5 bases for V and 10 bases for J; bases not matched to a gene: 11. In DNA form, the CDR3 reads TGTGCCAGTAGTCCACTAGCGGGAGGGCCTGAGAGGGAGCAGTTCTTC. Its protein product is CASSPLAGGPEREQFF.

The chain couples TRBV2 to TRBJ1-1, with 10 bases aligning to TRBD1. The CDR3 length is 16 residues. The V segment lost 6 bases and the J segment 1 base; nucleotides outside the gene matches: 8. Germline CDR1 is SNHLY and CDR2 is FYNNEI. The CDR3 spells CASRAYRDRGNTEAFF. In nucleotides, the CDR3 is TGTGCCAGCAGGGCCTACCGGGACAGGGGGAACACTGAAGCTTTCTTT.

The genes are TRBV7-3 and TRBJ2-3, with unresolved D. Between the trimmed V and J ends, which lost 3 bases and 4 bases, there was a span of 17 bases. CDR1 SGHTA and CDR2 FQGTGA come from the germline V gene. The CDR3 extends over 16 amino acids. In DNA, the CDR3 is TGTGCCAGCAGCTTGTGGGTTAGCAGAACCCCAGATACGCAGTATTTT. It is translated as CASSLWVSRTPDTQYF. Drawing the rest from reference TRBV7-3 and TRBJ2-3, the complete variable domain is GAGVSQTPSNKVTEKGKYVELRCDPISGHTALYWYRQSLGQGPEFLIYFQGTGAADDSGLPNDRFFAVRPEGSVSTLKIQRTERGDSAVYLCASSLWVSRTPDTQYFGPGTRLTVL.

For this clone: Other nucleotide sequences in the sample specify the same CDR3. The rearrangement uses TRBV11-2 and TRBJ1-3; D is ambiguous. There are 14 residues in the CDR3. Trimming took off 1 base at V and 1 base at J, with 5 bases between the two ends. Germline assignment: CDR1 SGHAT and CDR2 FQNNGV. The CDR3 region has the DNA TGTGCCAGCAGCTTAGCGGGTTCTGGAAACACCATATATTTT. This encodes CASSLAGSGNTIYF.

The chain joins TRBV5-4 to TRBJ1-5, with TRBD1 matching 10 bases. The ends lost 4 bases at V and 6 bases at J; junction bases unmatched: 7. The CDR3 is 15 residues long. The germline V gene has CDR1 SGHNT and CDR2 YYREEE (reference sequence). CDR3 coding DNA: TGTGCCAGCAGCACCGGGACAGGGGATGGTCAGCCCCAGCATTTT. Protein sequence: CASSTGTGDGQPQHF. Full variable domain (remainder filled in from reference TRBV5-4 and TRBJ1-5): ETGVTQSPTHLIKTRGQQVTLRCSSQSGHNTVSWYQQALGQGPQFIFQYYREEENGRGNFPPRFSGLQFPNYSSELNVNALELDDSALYLCASSTGTGDGQPQHFGDGTRLSIL.

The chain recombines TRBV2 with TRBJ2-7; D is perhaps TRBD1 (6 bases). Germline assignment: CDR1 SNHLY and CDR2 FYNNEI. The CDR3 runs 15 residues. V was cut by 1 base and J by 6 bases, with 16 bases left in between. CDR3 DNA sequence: TGTGCCAGCAGTGAAGACAGGGCTCTTATCATCGAGCAGTACTTC. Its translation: CASSEDRALIIEQYF.

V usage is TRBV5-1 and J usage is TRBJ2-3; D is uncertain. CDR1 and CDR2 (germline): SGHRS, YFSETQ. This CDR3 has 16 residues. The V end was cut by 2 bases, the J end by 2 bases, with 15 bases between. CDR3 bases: TGCGCCAGCAGCTTAGTTAGTACCAGGTTCACAGATACGCAGTATTTT. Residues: CASSLVSTRFTDTQYF.

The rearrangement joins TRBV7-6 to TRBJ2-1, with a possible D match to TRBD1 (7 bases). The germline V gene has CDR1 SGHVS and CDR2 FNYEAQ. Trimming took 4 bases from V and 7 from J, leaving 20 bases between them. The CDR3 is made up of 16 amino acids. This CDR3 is CASSYGQAGGGNEQFF. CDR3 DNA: TGTGCCAGCAGCTATGGACAGGCTGGTGGGGGGAATGAGCAGTTCTTC.

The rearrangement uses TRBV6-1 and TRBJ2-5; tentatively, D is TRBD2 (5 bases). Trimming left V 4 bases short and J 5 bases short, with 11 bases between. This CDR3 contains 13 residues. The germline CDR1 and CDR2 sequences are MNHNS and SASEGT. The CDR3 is CASSVKLGETQYF. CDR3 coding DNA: TGTGCCAGCAGTGTAAAACTAGGGGAGACCCAGTACTTC.

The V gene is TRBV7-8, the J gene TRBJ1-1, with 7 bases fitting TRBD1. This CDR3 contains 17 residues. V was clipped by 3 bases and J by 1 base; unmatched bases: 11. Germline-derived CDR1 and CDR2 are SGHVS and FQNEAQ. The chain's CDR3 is CASSFVSGGMRNTEAFF. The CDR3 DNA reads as TGTGCCAGCAGCTTTGTCTCAGGGGGAATGAGGAACACTGAAGCTTTCTTT.

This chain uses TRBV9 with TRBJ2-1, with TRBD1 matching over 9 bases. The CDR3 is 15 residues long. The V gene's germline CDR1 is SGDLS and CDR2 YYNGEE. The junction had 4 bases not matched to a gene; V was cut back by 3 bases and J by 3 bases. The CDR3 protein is CASSEDRGDYNEQFF. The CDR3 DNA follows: TGTGCCAGCAGCGAGGACAGGGGAGACTACAATGAGCAGTTCTTC. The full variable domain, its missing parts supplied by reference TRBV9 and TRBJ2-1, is DSGVTQTPKHLITATGQRVTLRCSPRSGDLSVYWYQQSLDQGLQFLIQYYNGEERAKGNILERFSAQQFPDLHSELNLSSLELGDSALYFCASSEDRGDYNEQFFGPGTRLTVL.

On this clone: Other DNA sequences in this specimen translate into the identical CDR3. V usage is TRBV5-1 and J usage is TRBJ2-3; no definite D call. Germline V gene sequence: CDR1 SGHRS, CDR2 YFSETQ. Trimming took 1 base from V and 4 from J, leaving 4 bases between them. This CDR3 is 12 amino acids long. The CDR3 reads CASSLLADTQYF. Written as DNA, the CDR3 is TGCGCCAGCAGCTTGTTAGCAGATACGCAGTATTTT.

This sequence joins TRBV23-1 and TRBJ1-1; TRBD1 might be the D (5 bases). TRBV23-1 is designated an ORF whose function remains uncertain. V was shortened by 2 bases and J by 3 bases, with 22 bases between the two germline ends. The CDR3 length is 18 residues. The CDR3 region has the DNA TGCGCCAGCAGTCAAGGTTGGCAGGGAAAGCCTTCGGACACTGAAGCTTTCTTT. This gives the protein CASSQGWQGKPSDTEAFF.

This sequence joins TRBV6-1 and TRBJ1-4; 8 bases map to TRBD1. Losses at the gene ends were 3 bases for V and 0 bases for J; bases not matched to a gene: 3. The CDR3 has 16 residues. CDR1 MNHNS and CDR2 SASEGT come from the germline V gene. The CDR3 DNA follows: TGTGCCAGCAGTGACGACAGGGGACCAACTAATGAAAAACTGTTTTTT. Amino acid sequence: CASSDDRGPTNEKLFF.

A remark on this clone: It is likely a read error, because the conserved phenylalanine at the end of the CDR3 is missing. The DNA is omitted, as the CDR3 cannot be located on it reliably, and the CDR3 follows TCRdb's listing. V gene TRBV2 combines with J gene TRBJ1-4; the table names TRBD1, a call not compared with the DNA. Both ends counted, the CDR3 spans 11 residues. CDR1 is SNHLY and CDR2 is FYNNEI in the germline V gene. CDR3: CASRGDRGEDI.

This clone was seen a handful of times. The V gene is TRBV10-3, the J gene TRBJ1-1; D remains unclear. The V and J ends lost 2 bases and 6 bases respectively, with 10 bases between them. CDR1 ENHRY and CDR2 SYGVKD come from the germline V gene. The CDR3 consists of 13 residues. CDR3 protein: CAISETSGSEAFF. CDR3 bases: TGTGCCATCAGTGAGACGAGTGGCTCTGAAGCTTTCTTT.

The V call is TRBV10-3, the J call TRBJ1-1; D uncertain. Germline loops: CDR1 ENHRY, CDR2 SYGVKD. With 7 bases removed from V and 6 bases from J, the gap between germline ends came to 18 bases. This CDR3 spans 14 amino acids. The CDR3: CAINSGVRFAEAFF. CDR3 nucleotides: TGTGCCATCAACTCCGGGGTCCGATTCGCTGAAGCTTTCTTT.

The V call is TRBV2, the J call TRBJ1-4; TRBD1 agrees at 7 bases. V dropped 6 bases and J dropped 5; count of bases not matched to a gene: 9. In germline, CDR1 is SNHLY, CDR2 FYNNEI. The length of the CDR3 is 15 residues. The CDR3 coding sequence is TGTGCCAGCAGGCGGGAGTCAGGGGGAAATGAAAAACTGTTTTTT. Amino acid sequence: CASRRESGGNEKLFF.

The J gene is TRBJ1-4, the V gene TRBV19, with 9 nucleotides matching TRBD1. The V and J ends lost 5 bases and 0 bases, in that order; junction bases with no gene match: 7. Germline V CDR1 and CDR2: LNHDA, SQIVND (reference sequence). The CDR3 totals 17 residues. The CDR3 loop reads CASSETGGPSTNEKLFF. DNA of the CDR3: TGTGCCAGTAGTGAGACAGGGGGACCCTCAACTAATGAAAAACTGTTTTTT.

The CDR3 DNA sequence: TGTGCCAGCTCACCGGGAAGGACAGGTCTGTCCTACGAGCAGTACTTC. Translated, it gives CASSPGRTGLSYEQYF. The chain combines TRBV18 with TRBJ2-7; 7 positions agree with TRBD1. J gave up 1 base and V 3 bases, and 9 bases lay outside the gene matches. This CDR3 contains 16 residues. Germline V gene lookup returns CDR1 KGHSH and CDR2 LQKENI.

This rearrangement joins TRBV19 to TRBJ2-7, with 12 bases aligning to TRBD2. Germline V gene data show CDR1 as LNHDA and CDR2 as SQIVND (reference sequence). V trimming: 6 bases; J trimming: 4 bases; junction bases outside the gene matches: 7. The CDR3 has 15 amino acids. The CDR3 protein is CASRRTGTSGYEQYF. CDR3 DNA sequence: TGTGCCAGTAGGCGGACCGGGACTAGCGGGTACGAGCAGTACTTC.

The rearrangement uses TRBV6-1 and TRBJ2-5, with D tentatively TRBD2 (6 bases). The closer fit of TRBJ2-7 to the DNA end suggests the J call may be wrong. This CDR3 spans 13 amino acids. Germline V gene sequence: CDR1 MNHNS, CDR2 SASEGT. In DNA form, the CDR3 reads TGTGCCAGCAGTGAAGGCCTAGCGTTCGAGCAGTACTTC. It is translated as CASSEGLAFEQYF.

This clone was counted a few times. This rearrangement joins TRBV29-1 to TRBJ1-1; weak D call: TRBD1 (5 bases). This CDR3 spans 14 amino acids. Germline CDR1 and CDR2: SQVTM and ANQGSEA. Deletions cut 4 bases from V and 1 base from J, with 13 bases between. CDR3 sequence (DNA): TGCAGCGTTGTAAGGGGAACACCGAACACTGAAGCTTTCTTT. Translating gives CSVVRGTPNTEAFF.

This CDR3 reads CASTETGAPGIEQFF. As DNA, the CDR3 is TGCGCCAGCACAGAAACCGGGGCCCCGGGCATTGAGCAGTTCTTC. V and J are TRBV5-1 and TRBJ2-1; D may be TRBD1 or TRBD2 (5 bases each). This CDR3 has 15 amino acids. The V and J ends lost 6 bases and 9 bases respectively, with 22 bases between them. Germline V lookup: CDR1 SGHRS, CDR2 YFSETQ.

CDR3 nucleotides: TGTGCCAGCAGCGTAGGGGCAGGCGTAACCTACGAGCAGTACTTC. It specifies CASSVGAGVTYEQYF. The V call is TRBV9, the J call TRBJ2-7; unclear D gene. The germline CDR1 and CDR2 sequences are SGDLS and YYNGEE. Trimming stripped 0 bases from V and 2 bases from J, with 12 bases between. There are 15 residues in the CDR3.

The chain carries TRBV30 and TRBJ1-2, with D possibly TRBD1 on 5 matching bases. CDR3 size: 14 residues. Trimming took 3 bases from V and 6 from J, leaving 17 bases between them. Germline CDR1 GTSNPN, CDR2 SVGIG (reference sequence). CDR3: CAWRDWGKKNGYTF. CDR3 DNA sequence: TGTGCCTGGAGGGATTGGGGGAAGAAGAATGGCTACACCTTC.

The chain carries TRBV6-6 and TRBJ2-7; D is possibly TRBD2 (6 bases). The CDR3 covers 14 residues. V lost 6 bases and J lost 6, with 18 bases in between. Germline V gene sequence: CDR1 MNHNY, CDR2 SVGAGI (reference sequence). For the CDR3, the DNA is TGTGCCAGCAGCCCTGATATCGGGAGATTCGAGCAGTACTTC. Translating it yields CASSPDIGRFEQYF.

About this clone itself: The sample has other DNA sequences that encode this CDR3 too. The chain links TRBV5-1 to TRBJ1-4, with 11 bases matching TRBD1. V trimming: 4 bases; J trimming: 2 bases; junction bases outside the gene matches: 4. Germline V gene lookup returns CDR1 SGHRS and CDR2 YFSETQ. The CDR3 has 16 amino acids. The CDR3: CASSPGQGATNEKLFF. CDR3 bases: TGCGCCAGCAGCCCAGGACAGGGGGCGACTAATGAAAAACTGTTTTTT.